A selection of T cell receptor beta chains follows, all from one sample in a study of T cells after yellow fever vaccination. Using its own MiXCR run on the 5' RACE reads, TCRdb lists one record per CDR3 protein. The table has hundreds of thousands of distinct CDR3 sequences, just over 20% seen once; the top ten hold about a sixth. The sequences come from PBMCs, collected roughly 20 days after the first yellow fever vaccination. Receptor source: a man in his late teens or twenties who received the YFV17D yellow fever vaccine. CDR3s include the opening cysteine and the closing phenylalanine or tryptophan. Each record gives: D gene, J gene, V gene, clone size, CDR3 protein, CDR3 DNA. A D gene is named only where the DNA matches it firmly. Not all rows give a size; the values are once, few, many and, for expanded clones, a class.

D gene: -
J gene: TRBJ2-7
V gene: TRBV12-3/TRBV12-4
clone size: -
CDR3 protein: CASSNWIPYEQYF
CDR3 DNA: TGTGCCAGCAGCAATTGGATACCCTACGAGCAGTACTTC

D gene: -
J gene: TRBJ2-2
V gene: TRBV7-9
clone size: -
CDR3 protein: CAVSRQGITGELFF
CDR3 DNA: TGTGCCGTCTCCCGACAAGGGATTACCGGGGAGCTGTTTTTT

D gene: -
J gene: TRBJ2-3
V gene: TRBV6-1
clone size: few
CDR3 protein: CASSESGVTTDTQYF
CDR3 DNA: TGTGCCAGCAGTGAATCGGGGGTGACCACAGATACGCAGTATTTT

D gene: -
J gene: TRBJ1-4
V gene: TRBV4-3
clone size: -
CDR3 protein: CASSQDPWVSLNEKLFF
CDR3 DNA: TGCGCCAGCAGCCAAGATCCTTGGGTCAGCCTTAATGAAAAACTGTTTTTT

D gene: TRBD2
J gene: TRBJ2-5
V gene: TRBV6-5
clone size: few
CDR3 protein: CASSYSAGGWETQYF
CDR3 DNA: TGTGCCAGCAGTTACTCAGCGGGGGGTTGGGAGACCCAGTACTTC

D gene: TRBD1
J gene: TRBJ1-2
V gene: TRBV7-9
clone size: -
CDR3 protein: CASTRPTGASGYTF
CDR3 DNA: TGTGCCAGCACCCGACCGACAGGGGCCTCTGGCTACACCTTC

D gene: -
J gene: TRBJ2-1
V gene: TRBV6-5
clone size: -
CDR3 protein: CASQAQFEQFF
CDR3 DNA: TGTGCCAGCCAGGCCCAATTTGAGCAGTTCTTC

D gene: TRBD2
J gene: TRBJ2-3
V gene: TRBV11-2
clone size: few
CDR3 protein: CASSSRSLSGGGTDTQYF
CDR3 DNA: TGTGCCAGCAGCTCCAGATCCCTTAGCGGGGGCGGCACAGATACGCAGTATTTT

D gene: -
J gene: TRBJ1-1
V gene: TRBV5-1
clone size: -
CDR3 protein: CASSLDTSVNTEAFF
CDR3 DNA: TGCGCCAGCAGCTTGGACACCTCAGTGAACACTGAAGCTTTCTTT

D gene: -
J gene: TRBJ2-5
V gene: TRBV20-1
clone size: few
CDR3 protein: CSAMYDAETQYF
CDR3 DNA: TGCAGTGCTATGTACGACGCGGAGACCCAGTACTTC

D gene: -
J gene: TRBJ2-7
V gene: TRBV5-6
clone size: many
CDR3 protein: CASSLMGYEQYF
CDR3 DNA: TGTGCCAGCAGCTTGATGGGTTACGAGCAGTACTTC

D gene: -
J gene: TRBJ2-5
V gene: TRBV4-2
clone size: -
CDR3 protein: CASSQAGAQETQYF
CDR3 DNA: TGTGCCAGCAGCCAAGCGGGGGCCCAAGAGACCCAGTACTTC

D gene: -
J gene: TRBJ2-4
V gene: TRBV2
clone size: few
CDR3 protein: CASSPPFEGKNIQYF
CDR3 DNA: TGTGCCAGCAGTCCCCCATTTGAGGGGAAGAACATTCAGTACTTC

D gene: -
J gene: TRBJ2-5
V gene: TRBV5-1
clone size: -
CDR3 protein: CASSARQLSQETQYF
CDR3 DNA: TGCGCCAGCAGCGCGAGACAGCTCTCCCAAGAGACCCAGTACTTC

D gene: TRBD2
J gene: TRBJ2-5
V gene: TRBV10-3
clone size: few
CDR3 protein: CAISRTSGDQETQYF
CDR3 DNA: TGTGCCATCAGCCGGACTAGCGGGGATCAAGAGACCCAGTACTTC

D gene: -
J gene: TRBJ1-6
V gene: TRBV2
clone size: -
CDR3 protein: CASSKDNSPLHF
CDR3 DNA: TGTGCCAGCAGTAAGGATAATTCACCCCTCCACTTT